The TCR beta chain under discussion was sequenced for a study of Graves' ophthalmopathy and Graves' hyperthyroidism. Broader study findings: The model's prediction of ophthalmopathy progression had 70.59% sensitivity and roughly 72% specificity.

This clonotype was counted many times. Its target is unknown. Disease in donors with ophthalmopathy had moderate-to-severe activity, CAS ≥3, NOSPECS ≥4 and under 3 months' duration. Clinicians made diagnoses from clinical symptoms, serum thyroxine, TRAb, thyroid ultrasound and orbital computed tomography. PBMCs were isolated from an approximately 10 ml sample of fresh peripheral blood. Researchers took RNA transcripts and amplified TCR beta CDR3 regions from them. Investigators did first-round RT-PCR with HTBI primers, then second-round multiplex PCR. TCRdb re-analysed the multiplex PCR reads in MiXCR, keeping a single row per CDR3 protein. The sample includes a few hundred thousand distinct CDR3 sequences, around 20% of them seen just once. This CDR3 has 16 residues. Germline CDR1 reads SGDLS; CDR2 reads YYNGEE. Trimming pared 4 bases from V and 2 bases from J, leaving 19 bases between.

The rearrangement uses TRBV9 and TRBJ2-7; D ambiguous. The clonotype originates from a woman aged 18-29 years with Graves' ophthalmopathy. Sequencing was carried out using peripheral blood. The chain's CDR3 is CASSPGGGVGTYEQYF. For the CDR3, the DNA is TGTGCCAGCAGCCCCGGCGGTGGGGTGGGGACCTACGAGCAGTACTTC.